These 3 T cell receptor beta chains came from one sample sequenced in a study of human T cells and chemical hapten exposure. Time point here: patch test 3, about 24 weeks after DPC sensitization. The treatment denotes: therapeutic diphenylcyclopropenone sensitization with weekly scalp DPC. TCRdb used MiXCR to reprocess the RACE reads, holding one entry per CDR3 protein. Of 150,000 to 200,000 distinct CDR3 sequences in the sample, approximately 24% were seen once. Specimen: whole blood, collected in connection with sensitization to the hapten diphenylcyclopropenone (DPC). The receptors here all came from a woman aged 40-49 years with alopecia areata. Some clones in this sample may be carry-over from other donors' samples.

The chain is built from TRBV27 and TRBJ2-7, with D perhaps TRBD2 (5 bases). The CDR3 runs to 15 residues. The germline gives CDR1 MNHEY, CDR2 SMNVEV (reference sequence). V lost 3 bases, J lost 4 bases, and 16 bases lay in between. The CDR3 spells CASSFYGGPPYEQYF. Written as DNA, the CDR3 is TGTGCCAGCAGTTTTTACGGCGGGCCACCTTACGAGCAGTACTTC.

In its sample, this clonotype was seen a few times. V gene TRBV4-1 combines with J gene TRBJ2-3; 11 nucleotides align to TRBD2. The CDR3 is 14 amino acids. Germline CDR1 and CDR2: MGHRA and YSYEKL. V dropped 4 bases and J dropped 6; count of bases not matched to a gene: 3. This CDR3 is CASSPVAGGDTQYF. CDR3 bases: TGCGCCAGCAGCCCGGTAGCGGGAGGGGATACGCAGTATTTT.

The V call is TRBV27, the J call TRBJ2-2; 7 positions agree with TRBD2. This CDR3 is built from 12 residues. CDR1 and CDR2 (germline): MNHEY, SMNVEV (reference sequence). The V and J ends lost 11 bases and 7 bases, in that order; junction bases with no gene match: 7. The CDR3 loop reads CAGGDSGGELFF. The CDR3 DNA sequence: TGTGCCGGGGGGGACTCTGGCGGGGAGCTGTTTTTT.